This TCR beta chain originates from a study of cytomegalovirus exposure and HLA in healthy donors. From germline, CDR1 is SQVTM and CDR2 ANQGSEA. This CDR3 has 15 amino acids. The ends were cut back, 4 bases at V and 2 bases at J, with 14 bases in the middle. The study ran its PCR with 60 Vbeta and 13 Jbeta primers. Methods used by the authors: There were some 87 million unique TCR beta chains by a later count, and about 12 million of them were shared. Clones were read by immunoSEQ multiplex PCR, and TCRdb kept only the in-frame ones, dropping some. That table is the source of V, J and clone size, and D and trimming were worked out from the DNA. The sample yields roughly 100,000 clones, 75% to 85% seen once.

The sequenced material came from PBMCs. The chain couples TRBV29-1 to TRBJ1-4; TRBD1 is a possible D gene (6 bases). This sequence originates from a man aged 18 to 30 in good health and CMV-seronegative. The CDR3 bases are TGCAGCGTTGGGGTGGGGGGGGCGACTAATGAAAAACTGTTTTTT. Protein product: CSVGVGGATNEKLFF. The complete variable domain, with remaining parts taken from reference TRBV29-1 and TRBJ1-4, reads SAVISQKPSRDICQRGTSLTIQCQVDSQVTMMFWYRQQPGQSLTLIATANQGSEATYESGFVIDKFPISRPNLTFSTLTVSNMSPEDSSIYLCSVGVGGATNEKLFFGSGTQLSVL.